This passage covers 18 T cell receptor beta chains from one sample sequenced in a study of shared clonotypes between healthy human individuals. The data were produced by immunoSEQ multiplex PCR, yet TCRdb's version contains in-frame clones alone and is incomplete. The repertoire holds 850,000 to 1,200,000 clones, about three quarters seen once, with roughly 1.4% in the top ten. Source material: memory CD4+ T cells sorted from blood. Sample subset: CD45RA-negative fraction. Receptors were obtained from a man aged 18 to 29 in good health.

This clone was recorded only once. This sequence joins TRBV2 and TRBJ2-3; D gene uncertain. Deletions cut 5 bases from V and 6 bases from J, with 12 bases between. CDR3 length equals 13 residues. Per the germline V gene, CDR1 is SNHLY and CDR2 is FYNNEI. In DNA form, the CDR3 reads TGTGCCAGCAGTAGGCTACTTCACGATACGCAGTATTTT. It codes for CASSRLLHDTQYF.

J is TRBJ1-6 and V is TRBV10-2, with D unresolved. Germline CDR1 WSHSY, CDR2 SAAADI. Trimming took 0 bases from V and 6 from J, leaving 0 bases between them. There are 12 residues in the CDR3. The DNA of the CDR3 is TGCGCCAGCAGTGAGTCTAATTCACCCCTCCACTTT. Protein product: CASSESNSPLHF.

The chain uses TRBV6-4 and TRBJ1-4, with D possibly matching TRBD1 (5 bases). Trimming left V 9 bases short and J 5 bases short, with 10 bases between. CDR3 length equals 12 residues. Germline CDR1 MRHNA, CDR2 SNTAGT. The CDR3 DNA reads TGTGCCAGAAAACAGGAAAATGAAAAACTGTTTTTT. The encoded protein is CARKQENEKLFF.

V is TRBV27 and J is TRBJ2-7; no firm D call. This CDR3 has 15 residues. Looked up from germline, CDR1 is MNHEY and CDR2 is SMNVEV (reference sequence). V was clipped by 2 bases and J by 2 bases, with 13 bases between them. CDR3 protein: CASSLRVGHTYEQYF. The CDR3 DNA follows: TGTGCCAGCAGTTTACGGGTCGGCCATACCTACGAGCAGTACTTC.

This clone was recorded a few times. The CDR3 nucleotides read TGTGCCACGGACAGGGGGCGGACTGAAGCTTTCTTT. Translated, it gives CATDRGRTEAFF. This sequence joins TRBV30 and TRBJ1-1, with 11 nucleotides matching TRBD1. Germline lookup yields CDR1 GTSNPN and CDR2 SVGIG (reference sequence). This CDR3 has 12 residues. The J segment lost 5 bases and the V segment lost 8 bases, leaving 4 bases of the junction unmatched.

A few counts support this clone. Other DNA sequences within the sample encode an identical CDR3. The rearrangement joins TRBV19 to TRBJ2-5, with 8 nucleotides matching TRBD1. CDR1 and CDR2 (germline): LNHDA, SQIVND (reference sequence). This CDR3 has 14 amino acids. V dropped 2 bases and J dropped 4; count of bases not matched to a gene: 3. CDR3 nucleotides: TGTGCCAGTAGTATAACAGGGGGTGGAGAGACCCAGTACTTC. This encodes CASSITGGGETQYF.

CDR3: CASNPGTVGRVGQYF. The CDR3 DNA follows: TGTGCCAGCAACCCCGGGACAGTGGGAAGAGTGGGCCAGTACTTC. J is TRBJ2-5 and V is TRBV28; TRBD1 matches 7 bases. The CDR3 has 15 amino acids. Germline values: CDR1 MDHEN, CDR2 SYDVKM. J was trimmed by 10 bases and V by 7 bases; bases with no gene match: 18.

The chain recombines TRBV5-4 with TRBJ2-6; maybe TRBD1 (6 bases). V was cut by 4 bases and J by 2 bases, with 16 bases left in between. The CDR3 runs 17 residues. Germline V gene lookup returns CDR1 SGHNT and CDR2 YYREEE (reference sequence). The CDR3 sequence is CASSRAGVLPGANVLTF. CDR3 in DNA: TGTGCCAGCAGCCGGGCAGGGGTACTTCCTGGGGCCAACGTCCTGACTTTC.

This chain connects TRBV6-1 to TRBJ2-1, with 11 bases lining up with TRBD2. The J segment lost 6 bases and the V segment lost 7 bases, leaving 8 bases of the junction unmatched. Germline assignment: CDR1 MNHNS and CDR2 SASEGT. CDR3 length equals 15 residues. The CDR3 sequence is CASTLTSGISNEQFF. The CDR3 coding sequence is TGTGCCAGCACCCTGACTAGCGGGATCAGCAATGAGCAGTTCTTC.

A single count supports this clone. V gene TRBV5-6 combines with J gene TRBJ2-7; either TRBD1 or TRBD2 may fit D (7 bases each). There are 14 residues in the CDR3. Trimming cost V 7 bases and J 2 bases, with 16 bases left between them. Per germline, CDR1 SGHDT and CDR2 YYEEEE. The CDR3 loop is CASLRGGSPYEQYF. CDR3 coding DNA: TGTGCCAGCCTCAGGGGGGGGTCCCCCTACGAGCAGTACTTC.

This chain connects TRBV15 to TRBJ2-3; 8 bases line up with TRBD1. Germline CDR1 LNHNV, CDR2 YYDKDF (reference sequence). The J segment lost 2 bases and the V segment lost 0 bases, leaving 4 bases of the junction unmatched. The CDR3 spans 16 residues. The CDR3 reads CATSREGQESTDTQYF. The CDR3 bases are TGTGCCACCAGCAGAGAGGGACAGGAGTCCACAGATACGCAGTATTTT. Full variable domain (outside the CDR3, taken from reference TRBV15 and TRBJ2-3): DAMVIQNPRYQVTQFGKPVTLSCSQTLNHNVMYWYQQKSSQAPKLLFHYYDKDFNNEADTPDNFQSRRPNTSFCFLDIRSPGLGDTAMYLCATSREGQESTDTQYFGPGTRLTVL.

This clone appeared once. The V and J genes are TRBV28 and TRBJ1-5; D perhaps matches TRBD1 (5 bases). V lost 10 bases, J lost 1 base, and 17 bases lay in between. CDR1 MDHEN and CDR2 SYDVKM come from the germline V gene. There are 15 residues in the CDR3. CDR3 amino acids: CAILRDPVSNQPQHF. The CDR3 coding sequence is TGTGCCATCCTCCGGGACCCCGTAAGCAATCAGCCCCAGCATTTT.

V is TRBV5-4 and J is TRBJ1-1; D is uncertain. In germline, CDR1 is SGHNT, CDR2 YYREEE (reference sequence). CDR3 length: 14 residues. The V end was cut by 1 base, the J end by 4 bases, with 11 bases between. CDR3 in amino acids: CASSLIQEGTEAFF. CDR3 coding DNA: TGTGCCAGCAGCTTGATTCAGGAGGGCACTGAAGCTTTCTTT.

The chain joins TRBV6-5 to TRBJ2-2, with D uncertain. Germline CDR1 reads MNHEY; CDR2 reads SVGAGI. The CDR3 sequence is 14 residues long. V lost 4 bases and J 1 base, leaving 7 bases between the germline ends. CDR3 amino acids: CASSWDENTGELFF. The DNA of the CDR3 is TGTGCCAGCAGTTGGGATGAGAACACCGGGGAGCTGTTTTTT.

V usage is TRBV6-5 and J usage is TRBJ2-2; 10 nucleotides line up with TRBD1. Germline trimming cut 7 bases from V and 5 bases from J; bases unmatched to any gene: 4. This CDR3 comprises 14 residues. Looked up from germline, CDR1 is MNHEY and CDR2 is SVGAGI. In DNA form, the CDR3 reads TGTGCCAGCATCGACAGGGGGCAAACCGGGGAGCTGTTTTTT. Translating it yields CASIDRGQTGELFF.

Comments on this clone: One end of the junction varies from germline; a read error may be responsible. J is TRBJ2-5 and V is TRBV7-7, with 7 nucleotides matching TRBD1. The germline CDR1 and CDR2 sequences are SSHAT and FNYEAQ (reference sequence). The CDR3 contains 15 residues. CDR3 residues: CASSLAGTVGETQYF. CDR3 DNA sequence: TGTGCTAGCAGCTTAGCAGGGACAGTGGGAGAGACCCAGTACTTC. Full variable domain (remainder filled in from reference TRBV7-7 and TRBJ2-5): GAGVSQSPRYKVTKRGQDVTLRCDPISSHATLYWYQQALGQGPEFLTYFNYEAQPDKSGLPSDRFSAERPEGSISTLTIQRTEQRDSAMYRCASSLAGTVGETQYFGPGTRLLVL.

The CDR3 nucleotides are TGTGCCAGCAGTTACGGGACAGGGATCTCCGAGCAGTACTTC. It specifies CASSYGTGISEQYF. The chain has TRBV6-6 and TRBJ2-7, with 9 bases matching TRBD1. Trimming removed 2 bases from V and 6 bases from J; junction bases left unmatched: 5. CDR1 is MNHNY and CDR2 is SVGAGI in the germline V gene (reference sequence). This CDR3 comprises 14 residues.

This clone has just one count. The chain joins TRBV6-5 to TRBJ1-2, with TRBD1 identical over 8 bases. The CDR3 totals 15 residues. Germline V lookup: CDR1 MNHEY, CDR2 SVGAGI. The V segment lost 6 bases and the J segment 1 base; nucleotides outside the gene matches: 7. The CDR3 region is CASRSGGSGNYGYTF. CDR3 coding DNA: TGTGCCAGCAGGTCAGGGGGCAGTGGTAACTATGGCTACACCTTC.